The 20 T cell receptor beta chains given below trace back to one sample, sequenced in a study of blood T cells in healthy people across ages. Through a sample-barcoded 5' primer and a J-beta primer mix, a second PCR was run for 7 to 11 cycles. TCRdb independently ran MiXCR on the 5' RACE reads; one entry per CDR3 protein. The repertoire holds about 1.7 million distinct CDR3 sequences, with roughly 27% as singletons. The sample was blood. Source of these receptors: a woman in her twenties or thirties in good health.

This clonotype was counted many times. The chain couples TRBV7-2 to TRBJ2-5; D not certain. Matching the DNA end better, TRBJ2-7 makes the J call doubtful. The CDR3 runs to 12 residues. Germline lookup yields CDR1 SGHTA and CDR2 FQGNSA. The CDR3 region has the DNA TGTGCCAGCAGCTTTTCTGGGCTCGAGCAGTACTTC. Protein sequence: CASSFSGLEQYF.

The rearrangement links TRBV5-1 to TRBJ1-2, with D possibly TRBD1 on 6 matching bases. Germline V gives CDR1 SGHRS, CDR2 YFSETQ. The CDR3 runs to 16 residues. Trimming took 0 bases from V and 8 from J, leaving 20 bases between them. CDR3 sequence: CASSLGPTGSAGGYTF. As DNA, the CDR3 is TGCGCCAGCAGCTTGGGCCCTACAGGGTCCGCGGGCGGCTACACCTTC.

This chain connects TRBV27 to TRBJ1-1; the D is unclear. The CDR3 covers 15 residues. CDR1 is MNHEY, CDR2 SMNVEV, per germline (reference sequence). Deletions cut 3 bases from V and 1 base from J, with 12 bases between. For the CDR3, the DNA is TGTGCCAGCAGTTTTACACTTCCGGGGAACACTGAAGCTTTCTTT. As protein: CASSFTLPGNTEAFF.

This clonotype has only a few counts. The J gene is TRBJ1-2, the V gene TRBV15; D is unclear. CDR1 is LNHNV, CDR2 YYDKDF, per germline (reference sequence). The CDR3 totals 15 residues. V lost 0 bases to trimming and J lost 6 bases, with 14 bases between them. The CDR3 sequence: CATSRDIDNWDGYTF. The CDR3 nucleotides read TGTGCCACCAGCAGAGATATAGATAATTGGGATGGCTACACCTTC.

A remark on this clonotype: This may stem from a read error, because a much larger clone lies one nucleotide away. The rearrangement joins TRBV13 to TRBJ2-3; possible D gene TRBD2, 5 bases. V was pared by 5 bases and J by 8 bases, with 17 bases between. This CDR3 is 14 amino acids long. CDR1 is PRHDT, CDR2 FYEKMQ, per germline (reference sequence). CDR3 residues: CASSRGFVAVTQYF. In nucleotides, the CDR3 is TGTGCCAGCAGCCGCGGGTTTGTGGCAGTTACGCAGTATTTT.

The rearrangement joins TRBV7-3 to TRBJ1-1; 7 nucleotides match TRBD1. With V trimmed by 5 bases and J by 4 bases, 10 bases remained unmatched. The CDR3 runs 15 residues. CDR1 is SGHTA and CDR2 is FQGTGA in the germline V gene. The CDR3 is CASSKTGEGGTEAFF. CDR3 nucleotides: TGTGCCAGCAGCAAAACAGGGGAGGGTGGCACTGAAGCTTTCTTT.

This rearrangement joins TRBV5-1 to TRBJ2-5; D is ambiguous. Trimming shortened V by 7 bases and J by 5 bases, and 12 bases separated the two germline ends. The CDR3 is made up of 12 amino acids. CDR1 SGHRS and CDR2 YFSETQ come from the germline V gene. As DNA, the CDR3 is TGCGCCAGCCGCACTGTCAACGAGACCCAGTACTTC. Its protein is CASRTVNETQYF.

The rearrangement joins TRBV12-5 to TRBJ1-5; D gene uncertain. V was trimmed by 6 bases and J by 7 bases, leaving 16 bases between them. This CDR3 spans 14 amino acids. CDR1 and CDR2 from the germline V gene are LGHNT and FRNRAP. The CDR3 region is CASGGPANYQPQHF. CDR3 coding DNA: TGTGCTAGTGGGGGCCCGGCGAATTACCAGCCCCAGCATTTT.

The rearrangement joins TRBV20-1 to TRBJ2-5; 7 bases align to TRBD2. CDR1 is DFQATT, CDR2 SNEGSKA, per germline (reference sequence). This CDR3 is built from 15 residues. The J segment lost 4 bases and the V segment lost 2 bases, leaving 10 bases of the junction unmatched. For the CDR3, the DNA is TGCAGTGCTAGACAAGCGGGACCTCGAGGAGAGACCCAGTACTTC. Residues: CSARQAGPRGETQYF.

This clonotype was observed a handful of times. This rearrangement joins TRBV6-2 or TRBV6-3 to TRBJ2-5; no clear D gene. The V gene's germline CDR1 is MNHEY and CDR2 SVGEGT. V lost 0 bases to trimming and J lost 5 bases, with 10 bases between them. The CDR3 has 14 amino acids. The CDR3 protein is CASSYSSRAETQYF. CDR3 bases: TGTGCCAGCAGTTACTCAAGTAGGGCGGAGACCCAGTACTTC.

This clonotype was counted between two and nine times. The J gene is TRBJ2-3, the V gene TRBV3-1, with 12 bases matching TRBD2. From germline, CDR1 is LGHDT and CDR2 YNNKEL (reference sequence). The junction had 8 bases not matched to a gene; V was cut back by 4 bases and J by 3 bases. The CDR3 length is 17 residues. For the CDR3, the DNA is TGTGCCAGCAGCCCCCCTGGAGGGACTAGCGGGACAGATACGCAGTATTTT. Translation: CASSPPGGTSGTDTQYF.

The chain couples TRBV5-1 to TRBJ2-1; maybe TRBD1 (5 bases). This CDR3 is 13 amino acids long. Germline V gene lookup returns CDR1 SGHRS and CDR2 YFSETQ. V was pared by 4 bases and J by 9 bases, with 14 bases between. The CDR3 nucleotides are TGCGCCAGCAGCCTAGACCAGGGTGCTGAGCAGTTCTTC. This translates into CASSLDQGAEQFF.

This clonotype was counted a few times. V and J are TRBV13 and TRBJ2-2; no definite D call. Trimming took off 5 bases at V and 7 bases at J, with 8 bases between the two ends. The V gene's germline CDR1 is PRHDT and CDR2 FYEKMQ (reference sequence). The CDR3 sequence is 12 residues long. The CDR3 region has the DNA TGTGCCAGCAGCATTCCGGACGGGGAGCTGTTTTTT. Translation gives CASSIPDGELFF.

This clonotype was found a few times. The chain carries TRBV9 and TRBJ2-1, with 12 bases identical to TRBD2. Germline CDR1 SGDLS, CDR2 YYNGEE. J was trimmed by 9 bases and V by 0 bases; bases with no gene match: 7. This CDR3 region has 16 residues. The CDR3 sequence: CASSVVPLAGGGEQFF. The CDR3 nucleotides read TGTGCCAGCAGCGTAGTTCCACTAGCGGGGGGAGGTGAGCAGTTCTTC.

The V call is TRBV7-8, the J call TRBJ1-5; D is uncertain. There are 16 residues in the CDR3. The V and J ends lost 3 bases and 2 bases respectively, with 14 bases between them. From germline, CDR1 is SGHVS and CDR2 FQNEAQ. The CDR3 loop reads CASSFSTLRGNQPQHF. CDR3 DNA sequence: TGTGCCAGCAGCTTTAGCACGTTACGCGGCAATCAGCCCCAGCATTTT. The variable domain in full, completed from reference TRBV7-8 and TRBJ1-5, reads GAGVSQSPRYKVAKRGQDVALRCDPISGHVSLFWYQQALGQGPEFLTYFQNEAQLDKSGLPSDRFFAERPEGSVSTLKIQRTQQEDSAVYLCASSFSTLRGNQPQHFGDGTRLSIL.

This clonotype was seen more than once but under ten times. The chain carries TRBV15 and TRBJ2-3; D is possibly TRBD2 (7 bases). V was cut by 1 base and J by 5 bases, with 13 bases left in between. This CDR3 is 15 amino acids long. The germline gives CDR1 LNHNV, CDR2 YYDKDF (reference sequence). CDR3 DNA sequence: TGTGCCACCAGCAGAGGCCGGGGGGCCCTAGATACGCAGTATTTT. Protein sequence: CATSRGRGALDTQYF.

The J gene is TRBJ2-5, the V gene TRBV4-3; D remains unclear. CDR1 is LGHNA and CDR2 is YSLEER in the germline V gene. The CDR3 covers 14 residues. V was trimmed by 5 bases and J by 4 bases, leaving 14 bases between them. Here the CDR3 reads CASSMEPASETQYF. CDR3 DNA: TGCGCCAGCAGCATGGAGCCGGCGTCAGAGACCCAGTACTTC.

Turning to this clonotype: Being one base from a much bigger clone, this may be a read error. The chain joins TRBV6-5 to TRBJ1-2; D gene ambiguous. The V gene's germline CDR1 is MNHEY and CDR2 SVGAGI. The CDR3 has 13 residues. V lost 6 bases and J lost 6, with 14 bases in between. The CDR3 loop reads CASRERVCDGYTF. For the CDR3, the DNA is TGTGCCAGCAGAGAACGAGTTTGCGATGGCTACACCTTC.

This clonotype has a handful of counts. This chain connects TRBV4-3 to TRBJ1-2; D call uncertain. The CDR3 totals 15 residues. Trimming left V 5 bases short and J 7 bases short, with 20 bases between. Germline CDR1 is LGHNA and CDR2 is YSLEER. CDR3 nucleotides: TGCGCCAGCAGCAAACAACTTCAGGAGAGCTGTGGCTACACCTTC. Translating gives CASSKQLQESCGYTF.

Of note for this clonotype: A much larger clone sits a single nucleotide away, making a read error possible. This chain connects TRBV28 to TRBJ2-7; D call uncertain. There are 14 residues in the CDR3. The germline CDR1 and CDR2 sequences are MDHEN and SYDVKM. Trimming took 10 bases from V and 3 from J, leaving 19 bases between them. CDR3 residues: CATKGSWPLYEQYF. In DNA, the CDR3 is TGTGCCACAAAGGGATCATGGCCGCTCTACGAGCAGTACTTC.